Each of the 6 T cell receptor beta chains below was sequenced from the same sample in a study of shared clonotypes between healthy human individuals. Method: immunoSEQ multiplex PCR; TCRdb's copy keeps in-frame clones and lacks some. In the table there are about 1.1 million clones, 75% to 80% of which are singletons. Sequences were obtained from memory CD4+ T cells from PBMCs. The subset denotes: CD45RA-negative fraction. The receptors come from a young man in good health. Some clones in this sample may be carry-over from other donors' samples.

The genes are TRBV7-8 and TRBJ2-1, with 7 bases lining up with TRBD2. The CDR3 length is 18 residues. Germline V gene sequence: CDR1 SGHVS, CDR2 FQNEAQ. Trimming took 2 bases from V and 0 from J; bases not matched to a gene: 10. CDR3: CASSLWDGEGSSYNEQFF. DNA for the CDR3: TGTGCCAGCAGCTTATGGGACGGGGAGGGTAGCTCCTACAATGAGCAGTTCTTC.

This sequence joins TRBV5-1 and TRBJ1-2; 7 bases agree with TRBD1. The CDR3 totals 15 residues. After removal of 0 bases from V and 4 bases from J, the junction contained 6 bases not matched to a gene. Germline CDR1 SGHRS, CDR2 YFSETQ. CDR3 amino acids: CASSLGTGGFYGYTF. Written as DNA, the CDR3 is TGCGCCAGCAGCTTGGGGACAGGAGGGTTCTATGGCTACACCTTC.

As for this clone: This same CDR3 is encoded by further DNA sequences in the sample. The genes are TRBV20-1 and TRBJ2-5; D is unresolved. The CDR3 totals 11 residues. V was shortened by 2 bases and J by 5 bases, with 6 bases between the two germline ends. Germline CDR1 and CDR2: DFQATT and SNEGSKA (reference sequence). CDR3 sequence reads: CSARPGETQYF. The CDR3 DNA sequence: TGCAGTGCTAGACCCGGGGAGACCCAGTACTTC.

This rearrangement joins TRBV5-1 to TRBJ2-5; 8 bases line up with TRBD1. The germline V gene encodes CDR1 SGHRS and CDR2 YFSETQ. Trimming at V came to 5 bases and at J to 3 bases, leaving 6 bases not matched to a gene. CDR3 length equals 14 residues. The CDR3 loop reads CASSSQGVEETQYF. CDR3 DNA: TGCGCCAGCAGTTCACAGGGGGTTGAAGAGACCCAGTACTTC.

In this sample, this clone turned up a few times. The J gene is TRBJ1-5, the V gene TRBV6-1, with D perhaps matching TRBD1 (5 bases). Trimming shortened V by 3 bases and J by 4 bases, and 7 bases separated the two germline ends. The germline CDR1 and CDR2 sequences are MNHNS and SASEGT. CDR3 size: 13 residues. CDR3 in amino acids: CASSDGGNQPQHF. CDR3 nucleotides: TGTGCCAGCAGTGATGGGGGGAATCAGCCCCAGCATTTT.

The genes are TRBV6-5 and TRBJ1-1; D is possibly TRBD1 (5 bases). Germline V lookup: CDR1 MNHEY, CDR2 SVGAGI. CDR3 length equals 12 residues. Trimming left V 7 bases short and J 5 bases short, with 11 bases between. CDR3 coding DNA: TGTGCCAGCAACCGGGGGGGGACTGAAGCTTTCTTT. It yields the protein CASNRGGTEAFF.